The entry below describes one TCR beta chain. Its specificity is not known. 5' RACE that incorporated UMI labels was used to prepare the TRB cDNA libraries. Following a re-call of the 5' RACE reads, TCRdb has one entry per CDR3 protein and lacks DNA. Here the sample table reports roughly 40,000 distinct CDR3 sequences. Sorts performed in triplicate captured 320,000 or so cells each from every CD8+ T cell subset. These data come from a study of CXCR3-negative and CXCR3-positive naive CD8 T cells. Regarding the study as a whole: With surface CD5 comparable between naive subsets, TCR strength was estimated using properties derived from the TRB CDR3. Diversity ran similarly high across both naive subsets but far lower in memory CD8+ cells.

CDR1 is LGHNA and CDR2 is YSLEER in the germline V gene. The CDR3 runs 13 residues. This TCR was recovered from a human donor in good health. Some clones in this sample may be carry-over from other donors' samples. Sequenced material: memory CD8+ T cells from blood. The chain links TRBV4-3 to TRBJ2-7. This CDR3 is CASSQALEDEQYF.